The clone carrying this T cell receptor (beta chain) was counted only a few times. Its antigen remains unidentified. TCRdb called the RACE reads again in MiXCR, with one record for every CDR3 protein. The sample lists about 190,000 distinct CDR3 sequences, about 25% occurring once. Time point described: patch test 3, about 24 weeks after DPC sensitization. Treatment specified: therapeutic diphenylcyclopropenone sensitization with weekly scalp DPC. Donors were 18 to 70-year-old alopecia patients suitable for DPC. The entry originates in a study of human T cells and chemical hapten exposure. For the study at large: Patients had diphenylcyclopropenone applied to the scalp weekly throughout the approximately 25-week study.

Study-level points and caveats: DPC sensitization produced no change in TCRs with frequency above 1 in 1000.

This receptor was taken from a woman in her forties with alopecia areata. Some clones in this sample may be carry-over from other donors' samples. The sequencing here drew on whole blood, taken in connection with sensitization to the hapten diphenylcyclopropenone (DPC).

The CDR3 sequence is CASSPGTGLSRGTEAFF. CDR3 DNA: TGTGCCAGCAGCCCGGGGACAGGGCTAAGCAGGGGCACTGAAGCTTTCTTT. The chain combines TRBV7-2 with TRBJ1-1, with TRBD1 matching 9 bases. The germline CDR1 and CDR2 sequences are SGHTA and FQGNSA. V was pared by 5 bases and J by 4 bases, with 14 bases of the junction left unmatched. The CDR3 consists of 17 residues.